This TCR beta chain was documented in a study of blood T cell repertoires in COVID-19. Study-level information: PBMCs, B-cell-depleted T cells, or T cells provided the cDNA or gDNA that made up the material.

Ages ranged from about 18 to 89 years, with residence in around 24 US areas. Cohort placement rested on clinical history that participants reported themselves. How the authors handled the data: Amplified reference gene primers provided the basis for estimating nucleated cell counts. TCRdb keeps only in-frame clones here, not all; method: immunoSEQ multiplex PCR. V, J and clone size were drawn from that table, and D and trimming were deduced from the DNA. This table holds fewer than 250,000 clones, about 88% found once. This CDR3 region has 17 residues. The trim removed 4 bases at V and 0 bases at J, leaving 11 bases unmatched. Looked up from germline, CDR1 is SGHAT and CDR2 is FQNNGV.

The specimen sequenced was PBMCs or T cells enriched from blood (not recorded which). V is TRBV11-2 and J is TRBJ1-1; 7 nucleotides agree with TRBD1. This receptor was taken from a woman aged 30 to 39 who had recovered from COVID-19. The CDR3 nucleotides read TGTGCCAGCAGCTGGAATCCGGGACAGAGAATGAACACTGAAGCTTTCTTT. This gives the protein CASSWNPGQRMNTEAFF.